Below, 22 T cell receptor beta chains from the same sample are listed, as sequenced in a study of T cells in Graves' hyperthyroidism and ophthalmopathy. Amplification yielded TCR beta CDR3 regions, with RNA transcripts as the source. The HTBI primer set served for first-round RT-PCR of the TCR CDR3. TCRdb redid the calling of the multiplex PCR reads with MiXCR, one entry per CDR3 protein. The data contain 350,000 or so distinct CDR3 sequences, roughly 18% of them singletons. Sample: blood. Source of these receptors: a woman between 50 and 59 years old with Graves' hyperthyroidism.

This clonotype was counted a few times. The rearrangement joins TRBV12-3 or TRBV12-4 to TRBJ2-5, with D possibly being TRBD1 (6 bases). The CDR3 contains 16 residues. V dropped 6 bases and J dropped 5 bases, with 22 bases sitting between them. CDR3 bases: TGTGCCAGCAGCTACCACGGGACACACGATCGGGAGACCCAGTACTTC. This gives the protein CASSYHGTHDRETQYF.

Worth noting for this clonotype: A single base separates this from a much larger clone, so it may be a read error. The CDR3 DNA reads TGTGCCAGCAGCTTAAAAGGGAGCGATGAGCAGTCCTTC. Amino acid sequence: CASSLKGSDEQSF. The chain links TRBV11-2 to TRBJ2-1; a weak D match, TRBD2 (5 bases). Germline CDR1 and CDR2: SGHAT and FQNNGV. This CDR3 spans 13 amino acids.

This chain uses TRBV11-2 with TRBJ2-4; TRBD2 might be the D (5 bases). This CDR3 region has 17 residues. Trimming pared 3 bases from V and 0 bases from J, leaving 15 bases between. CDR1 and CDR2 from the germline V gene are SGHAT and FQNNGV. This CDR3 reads CASSFRESTLAKNIQYF. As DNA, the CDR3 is TGTGCCAGCAGCTTTAGGGAGTCGACACTAGCCAAAAACATTCAGTACTTC.

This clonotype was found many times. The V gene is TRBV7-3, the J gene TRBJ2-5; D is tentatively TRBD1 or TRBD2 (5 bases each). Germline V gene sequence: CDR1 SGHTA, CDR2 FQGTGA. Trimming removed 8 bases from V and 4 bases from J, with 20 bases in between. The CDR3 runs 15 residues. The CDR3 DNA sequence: TGTGCCAGCGCCCCGGGGCTAGCCTGGGGAGAGACCCAGTACTTC. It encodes CASAPGLAWGETQYF.

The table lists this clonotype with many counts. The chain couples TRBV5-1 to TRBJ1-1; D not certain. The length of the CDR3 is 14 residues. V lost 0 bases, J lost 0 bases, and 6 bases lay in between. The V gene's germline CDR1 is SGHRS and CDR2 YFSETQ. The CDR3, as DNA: TGCGCCAGCAGCTTGGACGGCATGAACACTGAAGCTTTCTTT. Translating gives CASSLDGMNTEAFF.

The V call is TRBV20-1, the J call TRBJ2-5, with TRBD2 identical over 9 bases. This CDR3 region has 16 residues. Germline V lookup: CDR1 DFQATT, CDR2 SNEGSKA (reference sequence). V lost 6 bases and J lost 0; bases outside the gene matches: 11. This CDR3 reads CSASGAGGKNQETQYF. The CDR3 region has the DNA TGCAGTGCCTCAGGGGCGGGGGGGAAGAACCAAGAGACCCAGTACTTC.

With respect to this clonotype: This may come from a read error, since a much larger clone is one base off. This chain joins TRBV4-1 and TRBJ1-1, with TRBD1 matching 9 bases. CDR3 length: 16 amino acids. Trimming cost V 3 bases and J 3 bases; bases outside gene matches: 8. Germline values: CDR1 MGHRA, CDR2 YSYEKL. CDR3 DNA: TGCGCCAGCAGCCAGGGACAGGGTGGGGAGGACACTGAAGCTTTCTTT. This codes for CASSQGQGGEDTEAFF.

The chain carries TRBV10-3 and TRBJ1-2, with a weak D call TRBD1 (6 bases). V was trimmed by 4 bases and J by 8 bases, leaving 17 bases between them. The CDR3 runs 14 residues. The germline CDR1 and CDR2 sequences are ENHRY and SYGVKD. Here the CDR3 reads CAISVSYREGGYTF. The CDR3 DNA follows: TGTGCCATCAGTGTTTCTTACAGGGAAGGAGGCTACACCTTC.

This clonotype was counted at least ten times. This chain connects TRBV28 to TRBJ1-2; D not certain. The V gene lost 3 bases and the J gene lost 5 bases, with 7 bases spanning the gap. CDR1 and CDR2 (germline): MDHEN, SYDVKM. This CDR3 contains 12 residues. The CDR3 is CASSFQEYGYTF. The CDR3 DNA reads TGTGCCAGCAGTTTTCAGGAATATGGCTACACCTTC.

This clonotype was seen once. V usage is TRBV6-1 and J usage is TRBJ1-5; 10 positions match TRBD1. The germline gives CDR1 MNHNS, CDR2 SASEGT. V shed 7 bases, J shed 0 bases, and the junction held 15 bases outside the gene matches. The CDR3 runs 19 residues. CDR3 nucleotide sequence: TGTGCCAGCACCGGGGCAGGGACAGGGGCCCTATATAGCAATCAGCCCCAGCATTTT. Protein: CASTGAGTGALYSNQPQHF.

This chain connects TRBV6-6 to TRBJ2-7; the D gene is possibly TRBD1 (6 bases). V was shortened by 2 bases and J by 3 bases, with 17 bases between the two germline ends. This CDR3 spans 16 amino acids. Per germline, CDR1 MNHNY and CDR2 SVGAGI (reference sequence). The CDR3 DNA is TGTGCCAGCAGTTACAGTACCTCCGGACAGCTCTACGAGCAGTACGTC. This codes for CASSYSTSGQLYEQYV.

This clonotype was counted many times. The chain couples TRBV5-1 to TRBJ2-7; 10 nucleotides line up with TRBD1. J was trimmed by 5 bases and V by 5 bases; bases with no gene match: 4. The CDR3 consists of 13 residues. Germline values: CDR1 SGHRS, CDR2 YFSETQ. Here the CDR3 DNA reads TGCGCCAGCAGTCAGACAGGGGGCAACGAGCAGTACGTC. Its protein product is CASSQTGGNEQYV.

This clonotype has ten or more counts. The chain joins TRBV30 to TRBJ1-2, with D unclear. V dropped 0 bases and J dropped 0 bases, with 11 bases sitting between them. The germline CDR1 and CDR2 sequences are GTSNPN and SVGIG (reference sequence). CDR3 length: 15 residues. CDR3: CAWSVRSIANYGYTF. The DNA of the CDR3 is TGTGCCTGGAGTGTACGATCGATCGCTAACTATGGCTACACCTTC.

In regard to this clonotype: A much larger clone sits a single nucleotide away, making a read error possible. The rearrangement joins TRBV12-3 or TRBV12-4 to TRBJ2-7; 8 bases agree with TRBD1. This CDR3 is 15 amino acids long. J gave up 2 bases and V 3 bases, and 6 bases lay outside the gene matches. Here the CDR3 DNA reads TGTGCCAGCAGTTTGGTCCAGGGGGCAACCTACGAGCAGTACTTC. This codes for CASSLVQGATYEQYF.

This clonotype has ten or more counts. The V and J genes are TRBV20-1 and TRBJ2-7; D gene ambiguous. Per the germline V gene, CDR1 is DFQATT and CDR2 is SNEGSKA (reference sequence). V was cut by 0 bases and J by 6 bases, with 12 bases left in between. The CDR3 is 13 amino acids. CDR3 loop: CSAREGLAGEQYV. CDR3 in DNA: TGCAGTGCTAGAGAAGGGTTGGCCGGCGAGCAGTACGTC.

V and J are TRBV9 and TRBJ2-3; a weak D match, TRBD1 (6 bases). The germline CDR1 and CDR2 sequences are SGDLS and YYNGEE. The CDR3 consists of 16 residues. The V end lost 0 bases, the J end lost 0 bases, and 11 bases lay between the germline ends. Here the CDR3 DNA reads TGTGCCAGCAGCGTAGTCGGACAGCCCAGCACAGATACGCAGTATTTT. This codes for CASSVVGQPSTDTQYF.

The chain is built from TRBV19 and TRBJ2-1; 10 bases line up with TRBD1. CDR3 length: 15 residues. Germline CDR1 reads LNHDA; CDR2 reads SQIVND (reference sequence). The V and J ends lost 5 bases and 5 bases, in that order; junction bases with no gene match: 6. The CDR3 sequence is CASSADRGPNNEQFF. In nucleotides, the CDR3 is TGTGCCAGTAGTGCCGACAGGGGGCCCAACAATGAGCAGTTCTTC.

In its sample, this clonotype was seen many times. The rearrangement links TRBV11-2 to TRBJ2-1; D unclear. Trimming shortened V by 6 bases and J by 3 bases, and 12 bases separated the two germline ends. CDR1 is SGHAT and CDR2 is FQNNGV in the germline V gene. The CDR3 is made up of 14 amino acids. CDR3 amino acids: CASRPDWNYNEQFF. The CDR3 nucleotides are TGTGCCAGCAGACCCGACTGGAACTACAATGAGCAGTTCTTC.

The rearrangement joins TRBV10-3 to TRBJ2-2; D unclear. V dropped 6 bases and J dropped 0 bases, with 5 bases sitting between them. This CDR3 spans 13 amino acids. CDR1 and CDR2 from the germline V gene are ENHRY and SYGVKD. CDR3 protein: CAISPANTGELFF. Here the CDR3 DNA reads TGTGCCATCAGCCCAGCGAACACCGGGGAGCTGTTTTTT.

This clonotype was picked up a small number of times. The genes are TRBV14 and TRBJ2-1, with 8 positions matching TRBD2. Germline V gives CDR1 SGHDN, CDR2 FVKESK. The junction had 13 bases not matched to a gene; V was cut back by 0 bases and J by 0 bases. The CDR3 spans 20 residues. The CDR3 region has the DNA TGTGCCAGCAGCCAAGATTGGGGGACTAGGGCGGGGAGCTCCTACAATGAGCAGTTCTTC. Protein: CASSQDWGTRAGSSYNEQFF.

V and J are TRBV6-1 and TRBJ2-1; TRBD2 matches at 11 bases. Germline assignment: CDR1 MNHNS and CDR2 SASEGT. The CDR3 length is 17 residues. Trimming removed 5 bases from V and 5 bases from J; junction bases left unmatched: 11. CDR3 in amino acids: CASSTNPASGGNNEQFF. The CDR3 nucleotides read TGTGCCAGCAGTACTAACCCAGCTAGCGGGGGGAACAATGAGCAGTTCTTC.

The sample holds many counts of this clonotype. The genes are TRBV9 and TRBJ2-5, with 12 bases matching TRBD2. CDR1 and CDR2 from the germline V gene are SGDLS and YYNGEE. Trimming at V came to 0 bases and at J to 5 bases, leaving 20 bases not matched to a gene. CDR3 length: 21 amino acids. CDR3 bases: TGTGCCAGCAGCGTAGCCTCGGCTAGCGGGAGGGCCGCGATCGGGTCGGAGACCCAGTACTTC. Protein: CASSVASASGRAAIGSETQYF.